The 7 T cell receptor beta chains below were found in one sample sequenced in a study of cytomegalovirus exposure and HLA in healthy donors. This table comes from immunoSEQ multiplex PCR, and its TCRdb copy is limited to in-frame clones, with some not included. The data contain roughly 330,000 clones, roughly nine tenths of them seen just once; the ten biggest clones take up roughly 1.2%. Input material: PBMCs. The receptors come from a woman between 25 and 40 years old in good health and CMV-seropositive.

This clone was seen only once. V and J are TRBV30 and TRBJ1-1; perhaps TRBD1 as D (5 bases). The germline V gene encodes CDR1 GTSNPN and CDR2 SVGIG (reference sequence). CDR3 size: 12 residues. With 1 base removed from V and 9 bases from J, the gap between germline ends came to 12 bases. CDR3 in amino acids: CAWSGGTAKAFF. Here the CDR3 DNA reads TGTGCCTGGAGTGGCGGGACTGCTAAAGCTTTCTTT.

This clone has more than one count but fewer than ten. The chain carries TRBV28 and TRBJ2-5; no firm D call. The ends were cut back, 7 bases at V and 4 bases at J, with 13 bases in the middle. The CDR3 runs to 13 residues. CDR1 and CDR2 (germline): MDHEN, SYDVKM. The CDR3 DNA follows: TGTGCCAGCACCATGTGGAAGGCAGAGACCCAGTACTTC. This encodes CASTMWKAETQYF.

A remark on this clone: At one end the junction does not follow the germline gene, possibly because of a read error. This chain links TRBV28 with TRBJ1-5; TRBD1 agrees at 9 bases. CDR3 length: 15 amino acids. Germline V gives CDR1 MDHEN, CDR2 SYDVKM. The CDR3 here is CASTTGTGRNLPQHF. The CDR3 bases are TGTGCCAGCACGACCGGGACAGGGAGAAATCTGCCCCAGCATTTT.

V usage is TRBV15 and J usage is TRBJ2-7; 7 nucleotides agree with TRBD2. The junction had 5 bases not matched to a gene; V was cut back by 1 base and J by 2 bases. In germline, CDR1 is LNHNV, CDR2 YYDKDF (reference sequence). The CDR3 length is 15 residues. This CDR3 reads CATSRARAGAYEQYF. The CDR3 bases are TGTGCCACCAGCAGAGCTCGCGCGGGAGCCTACGAGCAGTACTTC.

The chain couples TRBV6-5 to TRBJ2-1; 8 positions match TRBD2. The V gene's germline CDR1 is MNHEY and CDR2 SVGAGI. This CDR3 is built from 15 residues. After removal of 6 bases from V and 10 bases from J, the junction contained 14 bases not matched to a gene. The CDR3 is CASSPSGSPIGEQFF. The CDR3 DNA follows: TGTGCCAGCAGCCCCAGCGGGAGCCCCATCGGGGAGCAGTTCTTC.

This chain connects TRBV15 to TRBJ2-7; 13 bases line up with TRBD2. V shed 5 bases, J shed 7 bases, and the junction held 8 bases outside the gene matches. CDR1 is LNHNV and CDR2 is YYDKDF in the germline V gene (reference sequence). CDR3 length: 15 amino acids. The CDR3 sequence is CATSAGTSGKVEQYF. The CDR3 bases are TGTGCCACCAGCGCCGGGACTAGCGGGAAAGTGGAGCAGTACTTC.

This sequence joins TRBV6-5 and TRBJ2-1, with 10 bases identical to TRBD1. Germline assignment: CDR1 MNHEY and CDR2 SVGAGI. V dropped 6 bases and J dropped 2; count of bases not matched to a gene: 4. The CDR3 spans 15 residues. The CDR3 nucleotides read TGTGCCAGCAGCGGGACAGGGGAAGCCTACAATGAGCAGTTCTTC. This gives the protein CASSGTGEAYNEQFF.